The 7 T cell receptor beta chains given below trace back to one sample, sequenced in a study of CD8 T cells in ankylosing spondylitis. Their antigens remain unidentified. TCRdb redid the calling of the 5' RACE reads with MiXCR, one entry per CDR3 protein. The table lists about 500,000 distinct CDR3 sequences, 12% of them singletons. Overall study findings and caveats: Ankylosing spondylitis blood appeared to be characterized by a TCR beta motif of roughly eight highly homologous variants.

Sequencing was carried out using blood, either unsorted or a sorted T cell fraction (not recorded which). The source of these receptors is a male donor with ankylosing spondylitis.

This clonotype appeared a few times. The CDR3 is CATEPVGYNEQFF. CDR3 bases: TGTGCCACCGAGCCAGTGGGTTACAATGAGCAGTTCTTC. The chain carries TRBV10-3 and TRBJ2-1; D is ambiguous. Germline V CDR1 and CDR2: ENHRY, SYGVKD. Trimming cost V 10 bases and J 4 bases, with 14 bases left between them. This CDR3 is 13 amino acids long.

This clonotype was detected a few times. This chain connects TRBV20-1 to TRBJ2-7; 9 nucleotides match TRBD1. This CDR3 has 16 residues. The V gene end was trimmed by 0 bases and the J gene end by 6 bases; junction bases not matched to a gene: 12. The germline gives CDR1 DFQATT, CDR2 SNEGSKA (reference sequence). CDR3 sequence reads: CSARDPPRGQGGEQYF. For the CDR3, the DNA is TGCAGTGCTAGAGATCCACCCCGGGGACAGGGTGGCGAGCAGTACTTC.

The gene calls are TRBV7-6 and TRBJ2-7; a weak D match, TRBD1 (7 bases). Between the trimmed V and J ends, which lost 5 bases and 1 base, there was a span of 15 bases. The CDR3 totals 15 residues. CDR1 and CDR2 (germline): SGHVS, FNYEAQ. CDR3 in DNA: TGTGCCAGCAGCCCCGCAGGGGGGAAATCCTACGAGCAGTACTTC. This encodes CASSPAGGKSYEQYF.

The chain is built from TRBV29-1 and TRBJ2-7, with D tentatively TRBD1 (6 bases). V lost 5 bases to trimming and J lost 0 bases, with 20 bases between them. The CDR3 is 16 amino acids. Germline V gene sequence: CDR1 SQVTM, CDR2 ANQGSEA. This CDR3 reads CSVPRPLGAGSYEQYV. In nucleotides, the CDR3 is TGCAGCGTTCCCCGCCCCCTGGGGGCAGGCTCCTACGAGCAGTACGTC.

The genes are TRBV14 and TRBJ1-2; D possibly corresponds to TRBD1 (5 bases). With 0 bases removed from V and 1 base from J, the gap between germline ends came to 12 bases. The CDR3 runs 16 residues. Germline V lookup: CDR1 SGHDN, CDR2 FVKESK. CDR3 protein: CASSQDPQGRNYGYTF. CDR3 nucleotides: TGTGCCAGCAGCCAAGATCCGCAGGGACGTAACTATGGCTACACCTTC.

CDR3 DNA: TGTGCCAGCAGCTTCAGGGCTAGCGAGGCCTACAATGAGCAGTTCTTC. Translated, it gives CASSFRASEAYNEQFF. This rearrangement joins TRBV11-3 to TRBJ2-1, with D maybe TRBD2 (6 bases). Germline-derived CDR1 and CDR2 are SGHNT and YENEEA. CDR3 length equals 16 residues. The V end was cut by 3 bases, the J end by 2 bases, with 14 bases between.

This clonotype turned up a few times. The V and J genes are TRBV12-3 or TRBV12-4 and TRBJ2-2, with D possibly being TRBD2 (5 bases). CDR3 length: 14 amino acids. The V gene lost 0 bases and the J gene lost 6 bases, with 8 bases spanning the gap. The CDR3 region has the DNA TGTGCCAGCAGTTTAGCAGTGGAGGCCGGGGAGCTGTTTTTT. Translating it yields CASSLAVEAGELFF.